The present T cell receptor (beta chain) was sequenced within a study of cytomegalovirus exposure and HLA in healthy donors. General study findings and limits: A few chains tied to CMV proved CMV antigen-specific in vitro. Most CMV-associated TCR beta chains appeared HLA-restricted in a later analysis. In a later analysis, DRB1 alleles had the most associated TCRs; HLA-C alleles the fewest.

Notes on this clone: Its target is not known.

CDR3 size: 15 residues. V lost 2 bases and J lost 0, with 8 bases in between. In germline, CDR1 is SGHRS, CDR2 YFSETQ. The PCR contained 60 Vbeta and 13 Jbeta primers. In the original workflow: Later reanalysis found tens of millions of unique TCR beta chains, 10 million to 14 million of them shared. Some clones are missing from TCRdb's copy, which holds only in-frame ones; the method was immunoSEQ multiplex PCR. The V and J calls and clone size are taken from that table; D and trimming were inferred from the DNA. Of 100,000 to 120,000 clones listed, 80% to 85% are singletons. V and J are TRBV5-1 and TRBJ1-4, with unresolved D. The specimen was PBMCs. The origin of this receptor is a woman aged 60-70 years in good health and CMV-seropositive. CDR3 residues: CASSFTETTNEKLFF. CDR3 bases: TGCGCCAGCAGCTTCACAGAGACAACTAATGAAAAACTGTTTTTT.